This TCR beta chain came from a study of CD8 T cells in Susac syndrome. Patients with Susac syndrome fulfilled recently defined diagnostic criteria for definite or probable disease. RNA, at about 0.45 to 1 ug, was reverse transcribed with random hexamers. An immunoSEQ multiplex PCR generated amplified TCR beta CDR3 products spanning 54 Vbeta and 13 Jbeta. TCRdb called the immunoSEQ multiplex PCR reads again in MiXCR, with one record for every CDR3 protein. This sample yields about 200,000 distinct CDR3 sequences, of which roughly 91% are seen a single time; 0.075% to 0.095% belongs to the top ten. This clonotype has just a few counts. Its antigen is undetermined. Study results and caveats: As the study acknowledged, the number of individuals who were part of its TCR sequencing and HLA analysis was relatively small. In Susac syndrome, CD4+ T cell repertoires lacked any clonal expansion.

The CDR3 is made up of 15 amino acids. V shed 8 bases, J shed 5 bases, and the junction held 13 bases outside the gene matches. Germline V lookup: CDR1 MNHEY, CDR2 SVGAGI. The source is a human donor with Susac syndrome. V and J are TRBV6-5 and TRBJ2-7; 9 bases map to TRBD1. Sequencing was carried out using CD4+ T cells from PBMCs. Here the CDR3 DNA reads TGTGCCAGCGCCCGTTTCGGACAGGGGTTCAACGAGCAGTACTTC. Translated, it gives CASARFGQGFNEQYF.